The source of this TCR beta chain is a study of B cell selection in AIRE deficiency. This clone was observed once. Regulatory T cells were sorted as CD4+CD25hiCD127low/negative. V was trimmed by 1 base and J by 4 bases, leaving 20 bases between them. CDR3 length: 17 amino acids. Germline V gene data show CDR1 as SGHNT and CDR2 as YENEEA. Sequenced by immunoSEQ multiplex PCR; TCRdb stores in-frame clones only, minus some. This table has 20,000 to 25,000 clones, 94% appearing once. The sequenced sample consisted of Tregs sorted from PBMCs. The genes are TRBV11-3 and TRBJ2-7; D perhaps matches TRBD2 (5 bases). This clonotype originated in a human donor with AIRE deficiency. CDR3: CASSLVSLGWRKYEQYF. Here the CDR3 DNA reads TGTGCCAGCAGCTTAGTTTCCCTGGGTTGGAGGAAATACGAGCAGTACTTC.